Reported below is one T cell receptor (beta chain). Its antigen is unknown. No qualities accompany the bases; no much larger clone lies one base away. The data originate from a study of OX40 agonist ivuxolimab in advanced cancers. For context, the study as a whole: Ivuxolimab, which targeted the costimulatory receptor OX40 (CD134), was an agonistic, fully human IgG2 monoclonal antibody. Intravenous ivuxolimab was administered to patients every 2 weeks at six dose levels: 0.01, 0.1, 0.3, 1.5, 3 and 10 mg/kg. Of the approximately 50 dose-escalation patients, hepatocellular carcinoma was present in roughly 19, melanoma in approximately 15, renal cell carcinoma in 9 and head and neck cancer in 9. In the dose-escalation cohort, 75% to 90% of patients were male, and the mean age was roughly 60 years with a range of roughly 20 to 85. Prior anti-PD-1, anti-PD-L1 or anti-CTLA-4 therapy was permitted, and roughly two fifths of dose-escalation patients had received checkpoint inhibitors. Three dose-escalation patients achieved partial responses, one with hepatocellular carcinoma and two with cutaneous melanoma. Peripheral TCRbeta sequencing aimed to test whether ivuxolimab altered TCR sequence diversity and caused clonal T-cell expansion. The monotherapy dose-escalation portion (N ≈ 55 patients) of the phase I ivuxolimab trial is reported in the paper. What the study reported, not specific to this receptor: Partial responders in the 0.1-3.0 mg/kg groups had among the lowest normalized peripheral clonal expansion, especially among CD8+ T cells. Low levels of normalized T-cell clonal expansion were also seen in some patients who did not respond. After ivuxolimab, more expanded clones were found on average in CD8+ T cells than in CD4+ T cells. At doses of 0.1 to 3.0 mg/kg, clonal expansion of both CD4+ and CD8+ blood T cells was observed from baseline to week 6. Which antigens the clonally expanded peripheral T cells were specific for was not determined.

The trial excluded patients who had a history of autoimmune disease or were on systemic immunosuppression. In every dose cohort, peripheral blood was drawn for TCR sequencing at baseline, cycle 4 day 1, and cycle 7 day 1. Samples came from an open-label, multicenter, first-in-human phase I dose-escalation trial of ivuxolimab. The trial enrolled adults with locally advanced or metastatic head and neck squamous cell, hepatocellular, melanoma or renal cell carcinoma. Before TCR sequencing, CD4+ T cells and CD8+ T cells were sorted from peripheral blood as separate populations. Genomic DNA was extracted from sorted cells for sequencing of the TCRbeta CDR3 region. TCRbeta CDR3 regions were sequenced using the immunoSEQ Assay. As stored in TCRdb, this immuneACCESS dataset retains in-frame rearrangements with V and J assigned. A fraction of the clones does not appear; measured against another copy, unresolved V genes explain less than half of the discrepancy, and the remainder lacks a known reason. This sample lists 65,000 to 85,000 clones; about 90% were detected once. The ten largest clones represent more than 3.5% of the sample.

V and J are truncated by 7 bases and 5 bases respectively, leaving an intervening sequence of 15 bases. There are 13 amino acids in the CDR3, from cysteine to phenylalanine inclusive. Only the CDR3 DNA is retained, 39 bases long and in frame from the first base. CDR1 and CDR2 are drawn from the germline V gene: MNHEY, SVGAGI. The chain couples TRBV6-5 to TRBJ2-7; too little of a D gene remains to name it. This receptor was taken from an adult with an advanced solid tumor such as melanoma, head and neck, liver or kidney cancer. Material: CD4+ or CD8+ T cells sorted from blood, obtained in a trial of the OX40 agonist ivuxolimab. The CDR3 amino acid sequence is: CASKRPPSNEQYF. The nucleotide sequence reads TGTGCCAGCAAACGACCCCCTTCGAACGAGCAGTACTTC.